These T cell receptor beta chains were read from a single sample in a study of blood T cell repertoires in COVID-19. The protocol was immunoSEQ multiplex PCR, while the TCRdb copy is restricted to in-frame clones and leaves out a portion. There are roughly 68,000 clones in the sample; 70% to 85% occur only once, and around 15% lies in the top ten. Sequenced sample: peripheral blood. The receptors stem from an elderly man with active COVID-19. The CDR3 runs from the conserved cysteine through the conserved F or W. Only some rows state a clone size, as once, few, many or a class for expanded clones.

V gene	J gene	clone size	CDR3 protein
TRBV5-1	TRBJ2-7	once	CASSNGGDEQYF
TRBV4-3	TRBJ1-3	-	CASSQDLRFSGNTIYF
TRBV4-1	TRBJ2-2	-	CASSQRTSGGGGTGELFF
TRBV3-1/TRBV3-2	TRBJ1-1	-	CASSQDPRGGTEAFF
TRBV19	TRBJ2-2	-	CASRGLAYTGELFF
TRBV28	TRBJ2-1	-	CASSDNLGNEQFF
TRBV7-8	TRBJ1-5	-	CASSSSRDRGLQQPQHF
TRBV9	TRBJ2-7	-	CASSVGQGNYEQYF
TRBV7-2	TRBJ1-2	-	CASSLLSGPYGYTF
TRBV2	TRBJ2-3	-	CASTPAGLAADTQYF
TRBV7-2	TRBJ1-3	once	CASSFGSGTGAGNTIYF
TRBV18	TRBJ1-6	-	CASSLSESTDSTGSPLHF
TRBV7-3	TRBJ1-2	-	CASRELSGNYGYTF
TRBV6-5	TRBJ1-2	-	CASSPDTVYGYTF
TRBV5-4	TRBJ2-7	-	CASSPVQGKGAYEQYF
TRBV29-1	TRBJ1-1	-	CSVEITPGQGEAFF
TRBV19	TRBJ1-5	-	CASSWANQPQHF
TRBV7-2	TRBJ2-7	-	CASSLGGTSGGKNEQYF
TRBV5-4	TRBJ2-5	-	CASSLFGRGASAETQYF